These 17 T cell receptor beta chains came from one sample sequenced in a study of shared clonotypes between healthy human individuals. Sequencing was performed with immunoSEQ multiplex PCR; in TCRdb, only in-frame clones are kept and a portion is missing. The data contain about 490,000 clones, over 70% of them singletons. The source material was PBMCs. The receptors shown here come from a woman between 35 and 50 years old in good health. Some clones in this sample may be carry-over from other donors' samples.

With regard to this clone: A far larger clone is a single base away, which makes a read error likely. The V gene is TRBV2, the J gene TRBJ1-1; a weak D match, TRBD1 (6 bases). V lost 4 bases, J lost 5 bases, and 17 bases lay in between. The CDR3 sequence is 15 residues long. CDR1 and CDR2 (germline): SNHLY, FYNNEI. Here the CDR3 DNA reads TGTGCCAGCAGTGGATTCCAGGGGTCGGGGACTGAAGCTTTCTTT. It codes for CASSGFQGSGTEAFF. The entire variable domain, with the rest obtained from reference TRBV2 and TRBJ1-1, is as follows: EPEVTQTPSHQVTQMGQEVILRCVPISNHLYFYWYRQILGQKVEFLVSFYNNEISEKSEIFDDQFSVERPDGSNFTLKIRSTKLEDSAMYFCASSGFQGSGTEAFFGQGTRLTVV.

This chain links TRBV18 with TRBJ1-2; 8 bases match TRBD1. V lost 4 bases and J lost 2; bases outside the gene matches: 3. Germline assignment: CDR1 KGHSH and CDR2 LQKENI. The CDR3 loop spans 14 amino acids. CDR3 sequence (DNA): TGTGCCAGCTCACTCCGACAGGGGAACTATGGCTACACCTTC. Residues: CASSLRQGNYGYTF.

With regard to this clone: The junction departs from the called germline gene at one end, perhaps through a read error. The chain employs TRBV18 and TRBJ2-7, with D perhaps matching TRBD1 or TRBD2 (6 bases each). Germline CDR1 KGHSH, CDR2 LQKENI. The CDR3 sequence is 15 residues long. The CDR3 region is CTSSEGGAELYEQYF. CDR3 sequence (DNA): TGTACCAGCTCAGAGGGGGGAGCGGAGCTATACGAGCAGTACTTC.

The chain carries TRBV29-1 and TRBJ1-2; D might be TRBD1 (5 bases). The CDR3 is 13 residues long. V lost 1 base to trimming and J lost 4 bases, with 10 bases between them. Germline CDR1 SQVTM, CDR2 ANQGSEA. CDR3 sequence reads: CSVEGQGPYGYTF. In nucleotides, the CDR3 is TGCAGCGTTGAAGGGCAGGGCCCCTATGGCTACACCTTC.

V gene TRBV28 combines with J gene TRBJ2-1; D might be TRBD2 (6 bases). CDR3 length equals 15 residues. V was clipped by 8 bases and J by 7 bases, with 21 bases between them. Per germline, CDR1 MDHEN and CDR2 SYDVKM. DNA for the CDR3: TGTGCCAGCGCGAGCTGGGCAGAGGGACTGAATGAGCAGTTCTTC. As protein: CASASWAEGLNEQFF.

A remark on this clone: This likely traces to a read error, being one base from a far larger clone. The chain has TRBV6-4 and TRBJ1-2, with D perhaps TRBD1 (5 bases). Germline V CDR1 and CDR2: MRHNA, SNTAGT. V gave up 5 bases and J gave up 1 base, with 11 bases separating them. The CDR3 has 14 residues. In nucleotides, the CDR3 is TGTGCCAGCAGTCGGGGCAGAAGTAACTATGGCTACACCTTC. It specifies CASSRGRSNYGYTF.

The V call is TRBV5-1, the J call TRBJ2-4; no clear D. Germline-derived CDR1 and CDR2 are SGHRS and YFSETQ. V was cut by 3 bases and J by 6 bases, with 7 bases left in between. The CDR3 consists of 12 residues. The DNA of the CDR3 is TGCGCCAGCAGCTCAGAGACAAACATTCAGTACTTC. Its translation is CASSSETNIQYF.

The chain links TRBV9 to TRBJ2-1; TRBD2 matches 7 bases. The CDR3 is 15 amino acids. Per the germline V gene, CDR1 is SGDLS and CDR2 is YYNGEE. V was pared by 0 bases and J by 12 bases, with 12 bases of the junction left unmatched. DNA for the CDR3: TGTGCCAGCAGCGTAGGGGCCGGGAGGTCCAAGGGGCAGTTCTTC. This codes for CASSVGAGRSKGQFF.

Concerning this clone: The same CDR3 can be traced to other DNA sequences in this sample. V is TRBV5-1 and J is TRBJ2-7; 10 bases line up with TRBD2. After removal of 4 bases from V and 3 bases from J, the junction contained 4 bases not matched to a gene. The CDR3 spans 14 residues. From germline, CDR1 is SGHRS and CDR2 YFSETQ. CDR3 protein: CASSPGLASYEQYF. CDR3 coding DNA: TGCGCCAGCAGCCCGGGACTAGCGAGCTACGAGCAGTACTTC. The full variable domain, rest sourced from reference TRBV5-1 and TRBJ2-7, is KAGVTQTPRYLIKTRGQQVTLSCSPISGHRSVSWYQQTPGQGLQFLFEYFSETQRNKGNFPGRFSGRQFSNSRSEMNVSTLELGDSALYLCASSPGLASYEQYFGPGTRLTVT.

The chain employs TRBV6-5 and TRBJ2-7; TRBD1 is a possible D gene (5 bases). Between the trimmed V and J ends, which lost 4 bases and 5 bases, there was a span of 18 bases. The CDR3 has 15 amino acids. CDR1 MNHEY and CDR2 SVGAGI come from the germline V gene. The CDR3 is CASSLGVLQDHEQYF. The CDR3 DNA is TGTGCCAGCAGTTTAGGAGTTTTACAGGACCACGAGCAGTACTTC.

In the case of this clone: It differs at one base from a far larger clone, so likely a read error. The genes are TRBV4-1 and TRBJ2-7; TRBD1 aligns across 8 bases. CDR3 length: 13 amino acids. J lost 7 bases, V lost 3 bases, and 5 bases had no gene match. Germline-derived CDR1 and CDR2 are MGHRA and YSYEKL. The chain's CDR3 is CASSQDRVGEQYF. In nucleotides, the CDR3 is TGCGCCAGCAGCCAGGACAGGGTGGGAGAGCAGTACTTC.

The chain recombines TRBV19 with TRBJ1-4, with D possibly TRBD1 on 5 matching bases. Looked up from germline, CDR1 is LNHDA and CDR2 is SQIVND (reference sequence). There are 15 residues in the CDR3. Trimming removed 3 bases at V and 4 bases at J, with 12 bases between. CDR3 sequence (DNA): TGTGCCAGTAGTATGCGGCGGGACCGTAATGAAAAACTGTTTTTT. Its protein product is CASSMRRDRNEKLFF.

The chain has TRBV7-8 and TRBJ2-7; D may be TRBD2 (7 bases). The CDR3 runs to 14 residues. Germline V CDR1 and CDR2: SGHVS, FQNEAQ. With 6 bases removed from V and 3 bases from J, the gap between germline ends came to 15 bases. For the CDR3, the DNA is TGTGCCAGCAGTCCCAGGGAGGGACACTACGAGCAGTACTTC. Residues: CASSPREGHYEQYF.

This clone turned up a few times. V and J are TRBV11-2 and TRBJ1-2; tentative D call: TRBD1 (6 bases). The CDR3 is 15 amino acids. With 1 base removed from V and 7 bases from J, the gap between germline ends came to 16 bases. Germline V CDR1 and CDR2: SGHAT, FQNNGV. CDR3 in DNA: TGTGCCAGCAGCTTAGGATCGCACAGGGTTCTTGGCTACACCTTC. This gives the protein CASSLGSHRVLGYTF.

Of note for this clone: A far larger clone is one nucleotide away, so this likely arose from a read error. The J gene is TRBJ2-2, the V gene TRBV30; weak D call: TRBD1 (6 bases). In germline, CDR1 is GTSNPN, CDR2 SVGIG (reference sequence). This CDR3 region has 16 residues. CDR3 nucleotides: TGTGACTGGCGACGCGGAGGACAGAGGAACACCGGGGAGCTGTTTTTT. It encodes CDWRRGGQRNTGELFF.

On this clone itself: It differs at one base from a far larger clone, so likely a read error. Since the CDR3 does not end with the conserved phenylalanine or tryptophan, this likely comes from a read error. J is TRBJ2-7 and V is TRBV11-2; D gene ambiguous. This CDR3 region has 15 residues. V lost 0 bases and J 0 bases, leaving 9 bases between the germline ends. CDR1 and CDR2 from the germline V gene are SGHAT and FQNNGV. The CDR3 protein is CASSLDYSISYEQYL. CDR3 nucleotide sequence: TGTGCCAGCAGCTTAGATTATTCTATCTCCTACGAGCAGTACCTC.

V gene TRBV27 combines with J gene TRBJ2-7; 11 nucleotides match TRBD2. CDR3 length: 15 amino acids. With 4 bases clipped from V and 8 bases from J, the junction kept 10 bases outside the gene matches. Germline CDR1 and CDR2: MNHEY and SMNVEV (reference sequence). This chain's CDR3 is CASSSTTSGTLKQYF. CDR3 bases: TGTGCCAGCAGTTCGACGACTAGCGGGACTCTCAAGCAGTACTTC.